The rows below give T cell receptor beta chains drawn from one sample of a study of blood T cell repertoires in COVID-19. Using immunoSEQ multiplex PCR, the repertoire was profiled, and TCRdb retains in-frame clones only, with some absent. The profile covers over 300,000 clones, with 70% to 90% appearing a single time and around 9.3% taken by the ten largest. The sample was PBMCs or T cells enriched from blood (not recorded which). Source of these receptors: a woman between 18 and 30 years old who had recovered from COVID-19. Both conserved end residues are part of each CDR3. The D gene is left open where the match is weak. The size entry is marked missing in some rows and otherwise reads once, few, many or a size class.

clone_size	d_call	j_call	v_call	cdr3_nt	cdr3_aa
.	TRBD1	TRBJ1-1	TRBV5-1	TGCGCCAGCAGCGTGCAGGGGGGGAACACTGAAGCTTTCTTT	CASSVQGGNTEAFF
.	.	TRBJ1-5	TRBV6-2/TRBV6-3	TGTGCCAGCAGTTATCAGGAGGGATCCCCCAATCAGCCCCAGCATTTT	CASSYQEGSPNQPQHF
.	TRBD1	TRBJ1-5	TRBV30	TGTGCCTGGAGCCGGGACAGGGAACAGCCCCAGCATTTT	CAWSRDREQPQHF
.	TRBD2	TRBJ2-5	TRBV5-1	TGCGCCAGCAGCTTGGTAGCGGGAGTTGGGGGAGAGACCCAGTACTTC	CASSLVAGVGGETQYF
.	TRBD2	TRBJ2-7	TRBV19	TGTGCCAGTATGGGAGCGGGGACCTCCTACGAGCAGTACTTC	CASMGAGTSYEQYF
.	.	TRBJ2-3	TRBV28	TGTGCCAGCAGTCGAAGGAGGCCCAGCACAGATACGCAGTATTTT	CASSRRRPSTDTQYF
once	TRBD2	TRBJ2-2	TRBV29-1	TGCAGCGTTACTAGCGGGAATGGGGAGCTGTTTTTT	CSVTSGNGELFF
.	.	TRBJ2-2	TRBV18	TGTGCCAGCTCCCGAGGACAGCCGAACACCGGGGAGCTGTTTTTT	CASSRGQPNTGELFF
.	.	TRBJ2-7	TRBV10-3	TGTGCCATCAGTGAGTCGACTCTTTGGACAGACTACGAGCAGTACTTC	CAISESTLWTDYEQYF
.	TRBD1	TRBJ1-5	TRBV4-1	TGCGCCAGCAGCCGTTCAGGAAGGGGGCAGAATCAGCCCCAGCATTTT	CASSRSGRGQNQPQHF
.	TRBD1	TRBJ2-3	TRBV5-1	TGCGCCAGCAGCCCAAGACAGGGGGGCACAGATACGCAGTATTTT	CASSPRQGGTDTQYF
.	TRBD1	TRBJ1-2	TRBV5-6	TGTGCCAGCAGCGAATACAGGGGCGGCTATGGCTACACCTTC	CASSEYRGGYGYTF
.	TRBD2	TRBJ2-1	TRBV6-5	TGTGCCACCAGAGCGGGGGGGTTTGTGGGAGAGCAGTTCTTC	CATRAGGFVGEQFF
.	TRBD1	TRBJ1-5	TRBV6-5	TGTGCCAGCGTATCGACAGGGGGTAATCAGCCCCAGCATTTT	CASVSTGGNQPQHF
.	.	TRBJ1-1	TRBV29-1	TGCAGCGGGGGGCAGCCAAGCGCTGAAGCTTTCTTT	CSGGQPSAEAFF
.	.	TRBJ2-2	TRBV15	TGTGCCACCCGGGATGCCACCGGGGAGCTGTTTTTT	CATRDATGELFF
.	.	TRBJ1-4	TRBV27	TGTGCCAGCAGTTTCGGATCACCTCCGCGGGATGAAAAACTGTTTTTT	CASSFGSPPRDEKLFF
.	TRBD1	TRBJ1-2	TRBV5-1	TGCGCCAGCAGCCCCTGGACAGGGTATGGCTACACCTTC	CASSPWTGYGYTF
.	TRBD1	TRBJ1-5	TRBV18	TGTGCCAGCTCACGAGACAGGGCTAGGAATCAGCCCCAGCATTTT	CASSRDRARNQPQHF
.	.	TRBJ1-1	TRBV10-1	TGCGCCACCCGTGACGGCCAGGGCACTGAAGCTTTCTTT	CATRDGQGTEAFF
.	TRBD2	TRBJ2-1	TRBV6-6	TGTGCCAGCTGGAACTTAAAAGCGGGGGGGCCCGGTGAGCAGTTCTTC	CASWNLKAGGPGEQFF
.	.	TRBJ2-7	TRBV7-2	TGTGCCAGCAGCTTAGGTCCCGACAGAGCCTACGAGCAGTACTTC	CASSLGPDRAYEQYF
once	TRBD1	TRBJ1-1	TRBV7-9	TGTGCCAGCAGCTTAGAGGGGGCAACTGAAGCTTTCTTT	CASSLEGATEAFF
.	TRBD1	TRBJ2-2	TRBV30	TGTGCCTGGAGTGTACTTTGGACAGGGGACACCGGGGAGCTGTTTTTT	CAWSVLWTGDTGELFF
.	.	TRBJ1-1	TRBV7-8	TGTGCCAGCAGCTTAACCGCGTACAGGGAAGCCACTGAAGCTTTCTTT	CASSLTAYREATEAFF
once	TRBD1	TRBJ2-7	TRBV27	TGTGCCAGCAGATCCTATGGGGGACAGAGCTCCTACGAGCAGTACTTC	CASRSYGGQSSYEQYF
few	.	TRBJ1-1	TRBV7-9	TGTGCCAGCAGCTTATCAGGGGAGAACACTGAAGCTTTCTTT	CASSLSGENTEAFF
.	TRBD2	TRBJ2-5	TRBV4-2	TGTGCCAGCAGCCAAGGCGGGGAGGGAGGGGAAGAGACCCAGTACTTC	CASSQGGEGGEETQYF
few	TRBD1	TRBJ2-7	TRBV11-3	TGTGCCAGCAGTTTGGGGGACAGGGTGTACTTC	CASSLGDRVYF
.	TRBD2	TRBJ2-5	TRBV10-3	TGTGCCATCAGTGATAGCGGGAGGGGCCAAGAGACCCAGTACTTC	CAISDSGRGQETQYF
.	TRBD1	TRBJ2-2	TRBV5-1	TGCGCCAGCAGCCCCCGGACAGGGGTGACCGGGGAGCTGTTTTTT	CASSPRTGVTGELFF
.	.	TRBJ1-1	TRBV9	TGTGCCAGCAGCGTAGGCGGGGTCATGAACACTGAAGCTTTCTTT	CASSVGGVMNTEAFF
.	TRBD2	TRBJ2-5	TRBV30	TGTGCCCTCCAGACTAGCGGAGAGACCCAGTACTTC	CALQTSGETQYF
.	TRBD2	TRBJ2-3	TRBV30	TGTGCCAGTGAGAGCGGGAGTCGGACAGATACGCAGTATTTT	CASESGSRTDTQYF
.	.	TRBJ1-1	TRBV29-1	TGCAGCGTTGTGTGGGGGGTGAACACTGAAGCTTTCTTT	CSVVWGVNTEAFF
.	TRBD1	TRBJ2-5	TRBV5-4	TGTGCCAGCAGCACCGGGGACAGGGTCCCGACCCAGTACTTC	CASSTGDRVPTQYF
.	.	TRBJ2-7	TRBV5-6	TGTGCCAGCAGCCGCTCTGGCGGGGCAACCTACGAGCAGTACTTC	CASSRSGGATYEQYF
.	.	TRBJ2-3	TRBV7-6	TGTGCCAGCAGCTACCTTGGTGTTGGCGGAACTAGCACAGATACGCAGTATTTT	CASSYLGVGGTSTDTQYF
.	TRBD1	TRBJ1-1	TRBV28	TGTGCCAGCAGCATGACAGGGTTGATCACTGAAGCTTTCTTT	CASSMTGLITEAFF
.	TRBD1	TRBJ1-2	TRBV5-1	TGCGCCAGCAGCTTGCTTCAGGGGGCTTGGGGCTACACCTTC	CASSLLQGAWGYTF
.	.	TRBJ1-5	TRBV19	TGTGCCGGCGGACTGTTTCAGCCCCAGCATTTT	CAGGLFQPQHF
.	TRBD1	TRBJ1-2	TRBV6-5	TGTGCCAGCAGCCCAGACAGGGGGCGCAACTATGGCTACACCTTC	CASSPDRGRNYGYTF
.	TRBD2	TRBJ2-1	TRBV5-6	TGTGCCAGCAGCTCGACTAGCGGGGGACTCACCTACAATGAGCAGTTCTTC	CASSSTSGGLTYNEQFF
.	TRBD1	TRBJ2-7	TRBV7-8	TGTGCCAGCAGCAAGAGGGACAGGGGGCGTCTGCATGCCTACGAGCAGTACTTC	CASSKRDRGRLHAYEQYF
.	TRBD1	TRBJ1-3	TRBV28	TGTGCCAGTCGCGGACAGGGCTTCGGAAACACCATATATTTT	CASRGQGFGNTIYF